This entry describes one T cell receptor (beta chain). Antigen specificity is unknown. CDR1 and CDR2 from the germline V gene are LNHNV and YYDKDF (reference sequence). The V end lost 9 bases, the J end lost 0 bases, and 20 bases lay between the germline ends. The CDR3 loop spans 16 amino acids. Repertoires were generated with immunoSEQ multiplex PCR, while TCRdb's copy carries only in-frame clones and drops some. Of tens of thousands of clones in the sample, 95% to 97% were seen once. This sample was included in a study of cytomegalovirus exposure and HLA in healthy donors. Study overall: The approximately 660 first-cohort repertoires shared a platform with the roughly 110 validation repertoires, as reported in a later analysis. Whole-study results and caveats: Cytomegalovirus association was listed for around 180 TCR beta chains. Specificity of three CMV-associated chains for CMV antigens was verified in vitro. Later, an analysis found that TCR clusters from the first cohort tended to co-occur in the 95 to 150 validation repertoires.

This chain connects TRBV15 to TRBJ2-5, with D tentatively TRBD1 (6 bases). The sequence was obtained from a woman between 18 and 29 years old in good health and CMV-seronegative. What was sequenced was PBMCs. CDR3: CATTTRDNIDQETQYF. DNA for the CDR3: TGTGCCACAACCACTCGGGACAACATCGACCAAGAGACCCAGTACTTC.